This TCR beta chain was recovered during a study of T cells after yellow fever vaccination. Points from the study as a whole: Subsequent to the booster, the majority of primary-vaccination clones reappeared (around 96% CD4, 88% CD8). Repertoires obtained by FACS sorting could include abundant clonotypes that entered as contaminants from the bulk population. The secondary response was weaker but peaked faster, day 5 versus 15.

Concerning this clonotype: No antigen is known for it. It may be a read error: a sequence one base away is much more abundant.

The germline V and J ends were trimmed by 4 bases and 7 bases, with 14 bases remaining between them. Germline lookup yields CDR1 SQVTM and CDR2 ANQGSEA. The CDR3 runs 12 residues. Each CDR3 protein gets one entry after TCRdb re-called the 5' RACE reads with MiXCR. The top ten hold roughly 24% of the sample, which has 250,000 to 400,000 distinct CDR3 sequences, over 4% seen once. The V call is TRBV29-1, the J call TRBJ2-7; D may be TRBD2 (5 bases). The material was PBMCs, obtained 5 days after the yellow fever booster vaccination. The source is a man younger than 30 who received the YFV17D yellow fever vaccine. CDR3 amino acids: CSVGRASGEQYF. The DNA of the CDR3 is TGCAGCGTTGGCCGGGCGTCGGGGGAGCAGTACTTC.